One and the same sample provided the 20 T cell receptor beta chains below, sequenced in a study of blood T cell repertoires in COVID-19. Here immunoSEQ multiplex PCR was the method, and the copy in TCRdb shows in-frame clones only, minus some. There are more than 200,000 clones in the sample; around 82% occur only once, and approximately 4.9% lies in the top ten. The specimen sequenced was peripheral blood. The receptors stem from a woman aged 80 or over with active or convalescent COVID-19.

This chain uses TRBV4-1 with TRBJ2-1; TRBD2 aligns across 9 bases. The CDR3 is 20 residues long. V gave up 3 bases and J gave up 0 bases; unmatched junction bases: 15. In germline, CDR1 is MGHRA, CDR2 YSYEKL. In DNA, the CDR3 is TGCGCCAGCAGCCACCTCGGGCTAGCGGGAAAGCAAAGCTCCTACAATGAGCAGTTCTTC. Amino acids: CASSHLGLAGKQSSYNEQFF.

This rearrangement joins TRBV2 to TRBJ1-4; 8 nucleotides line up with TRBD1. The CDR3 spans 17 residues. The V gene's germline CDR1 is SNHLY and CDR2 FYNNEI. Trimming took 4 bases from V and 0 from J; bases not matched to a gene: 7. The CDR3 is CASSGTDRDATNEKLFF. In DNA, the CDR3 is TGTGCCAGCAGTGGGACGGACAGGGACGCAACTAATGAAAAACTGTTTTTT.

This clone has more than one count but fewer than ten. This chain joins TRBV6-1 and TRBJ2-3; no reliable D call. This CDR3 is built from 12 residues. CDR1 and CDR2 (germline): MNHNS, SASEGT. The ends were cut back, 2 bases at V and 7 bases at J, with 7 bases in the middle. CDR3 DNA: TGTGCCAGCAGTGAATTGAGAAATACGCAGTATTTT. Its protein product is CASSELRNTQYF.

The genes are TRBV4-1 and TRBJ1-5; D remains unclear. The CDR3 spans 15 residues. Germline-derived CDR1 and CDR2 are MGHRA and YSYEKL. Trimming cost V 3 bases and J 0 bases, with 9 bases left between them. The CDR3 coding sequence is TGCGCCAGCAGCCAGGTGCAGGCTAGCAATCAGCCCCAGCATTTT. Translated: CASSQVQASNQPQHF.

This chain connects TRBV7-9 to TRBJ1-5, with 8 bases fitting TRBD1. CDR3 length: 16 amino acids. The ends lost 4 bases at V and 1 base at J; junction bases unmatched: 6. Germline V lookup: CDR1 SEHNR, CDR2 FQNEAQ (reference sequence). Here the CDR3 DNA reads TGTGCCAGCAGCTCTACAGACAGGGGAAGCAATCAGCCCCAGCATTTT. Amino acid sequence: CASSSTDRGSNQPQHF.

The J gene is TRBJ1-1, the V gene TRBV3-1 (or the pseudogene TRBV3-2); a possible D gene is TRBD1 (5 bases). This CDR3 spans 15 amino acids. V lost 0 bases, J lost 8 bases, and 16 bases lay in between. CDR1 is LGHDT, CDR2 YNNKEL, per germline (reference sequence). This CDR3 reads CASSQERTRGSEAFF. The CDR3 bases are TGTGCCAGCAGCCAAGAAAGGACACGTGGTTCCGAAGCTTTCTTT.

This clone was observed once. This sequence joins TRBV11-2 and TRBJ1-2; 7 nucleotides agree with TRBD1. The CDR3 length is 13 residues. Trimming removed 5 bases from V and 2 bases from J; junction bases left unmatched: 2. Germline-derived CDR1 and CDR2 are SGHAT and FQNNGV. The CDR3 loop is CASSPGGNYGYTF. The CDR3 DNA is TGTGCCAGCAGCCCAGGGGGGAACTATGGCTACACCTTC.

The chain combines TRBV4-2 with TRBJ2-3; no reliable D call. Trimming stripped 3 bases from V and 3 bases from J, with 7 bases between. This CDR3 spans 13 amino acids. Germline V CDR1 and CDR2: LGHNA, YNFKEQ. The CDR3 sequence is CASSQSRTDTQYF. CDR3 in DNA: TGTGCCAGCAGCCAGTCTAGAACAGATACGCAGTATTTT.

This chain uses TRBV28 with TRBJ1-2; D is perhaps TRBD1 (5 bases). Germline V gene lookup returns CDR1 MDHEN and CDR2 SYDVKM. V was shortened by 2 bases and J by 2 bases, with 12 bases between the two germline ends. The CDR3 has 15 amino acids. Written as DNA, the CDR3 is TGTGCCAGCAGTTTAGGTAGCGGGGGGAACTATGGCTACACCTTC. Encoded protein: CASSLGSGGNYGYTF.

This clone has just one count. The rearrangement links TRBV18 to TRBJ2-3; D gene unclear. The CDR3 totals 13 residues. Germline V gene data show CDR1 as KGHSH and CDR2 as LQKENI. V was shortened by 4 bases and J by 0 bases, with 5 bases between the two germline ends. This CDR3 reads CASSQHSTDTQYF. The CDR3 region has the DNA TGTGCCAGCTCACAACATAGCACAGATACGCAGTATTTT.

This chain links TRBV29-1 with TRBJ1-1, with D unresolved. V was clipped by 2 bases and J by 0 bases, with 13 bases between them. Germline loops: CDR1 SQVTM, CDR2 ANQGSEA. The CDR3 runs 15 residues. In DNA form, the CDR3 reads TGCAGCGTTGAAACCTTTCAGGATCTGAACACTGAAGCTTTCTTT. The encoded protein is CSVETFQDLNTEAFF.

The chain is built from TRBV7-4 and TRBJ1-2, with D tentatively TRBD1 (5 bases). The CDR3 has 14 amino acids. In germline, CDR1 is SGHVT, CDR2 SQSDAQ. V was trimmed by 8 bases and J by 4 bases, leaving 17 bases between them. CDR3 sequence: CASPPGGKPYGYTF. CDR3 sequence (DNA): TGTGCCAGCCCCCCCGGGGGGAAGCCCTATGGCTACACCTTC.

The rearrangement uses TRBV27 and TRBJ2-7, with 8 nucleotides matching TRBD1. V lost 5 bases and J lost 6; bases outside the gene matches: 9. The CDR3 consists of 14 residues. Germline V gene data show CDR1 as MNHEY and CDR2 as SMNVEV (reference sequence). The CDR3 DNA reads TGTGCCAGCAGTACCGGGACAGGTCTCTCCGAGCAGTACTTC. As protein: CASSTGTGLSEQYF.

The rearrangement links TRBV27 to TRBJ1-4; 12 bases are shared with TRBD1. Germline lookup yields CDR1 MNHEY and CDR2 SMNVEV (reference sequence). The CDR3 covers 14 residues. V lost 3 bases to trimming and J lost 9 bases; unmatched junction nucleotides: 2. CDR3 DNA sequence: TGTGCCAGCAGTTTGGGACAGGGGGCCCAAAAACTGTTTTTT. Translating gives CASSLGQGAQKLFF. Together with reference TRBV27 and TRBJ1-4, the CDR3 gives the full variable domain: EAQVTQNPRYLITVTGKKLTVTCSQNMNHEYMSWYRQDPGLGLRQIYYSMNVEVTDKGDVPEGYKVSRKEKRNFPLILESPSPNQTSLYFCASSLGQGAQKLFFGSGTQLSVL.

The chain combines TRBV10-2 with TRBJ1-3, with D possibly being TRBD1 (5 bases). The V and J ends lost 6 bases and 4 bases respectively, with 13 bases between them. Germline assignment: CDR1 WSHSY and CDR2 SAAADI. The CDR3 is made up of 14 amino acids. The CDR3 coding sequence is TGCGCCAGCAGACAACAGGTGTCAGGAAACACCATATATTTT. Protein sequence: CASRQQVSGNTIYF.

This clone turned up a few times. The junction does not match germline at one end; this may be a read error. The V gene is TRBV7-2, the J gene TRBJ2-7, with TRBD2 matching over 8 bases. CDR3 length: 14 amino acids. CDR1 is SGHTA and CDR2 is FQGNSA in the germline V gene. The CDR3 loop is CASSLEASGLTRYF. The CDR3 nucleotides are TGTGCCAGCAGCTTGGAGGCTAGCGGGCTAACTCGCTATTTC.

The chain uses TRBV5-1 and TRBJ1-2; D perhaps matches TRBD1 (6 bases). The CDR3 loop spans 17 amino acids. The germline V gene has CDR1 SGHRS and CDR2 YFSETQ. V was trimmed by 0 bases and J by 2 bases, leaving 17 bases between them. The CDR3 DNA sequence: TGCGCCAGCAGCTTGGCACCCCCAGGGGCCGGAAACTATGGCTACACCTTC. It yields the protein CASSLAPPGAGNYGYTF.

The V gene is TRBV4-1, the J gene TRBJ1-2; D remains unclear. Per the germline V gene, CDR1 is MGHRA and CDR2 is YSYEKL. The CDR3 loop spans 15 amino acids. The ends were cut back, 5 bases at V and 0 bases at J, with 13 bases in the middle. The CDR3 nucleotides read TGCGCCAGCAGCTATAGACAAACCTCTAACTATGGCTACACCTTC. Translating it yields CASSYRQTSNYGYTF.

V is TRBV6-5 and J is TRBJ1-4, with D tentatively TRBD1 (5 bases). Germline V CDR1 and CDR2: MNHEY, SVGAGI. The V end was cut by 6 bases, the J end by 7 bases, with 9 bases between. This CDR3 region has 12 residues. As DNA, the CDR3 is TGTGCCAGCAGGAGGAGGGGTGAAAAACTGTTTTTT. Translation: CASRRRGEKLFF.

The rearrangement links TRBV5-5 to TRBJ2-1; a possible D gene is TRBD1 (6 bases). CDR1 is SGHKS, CDR2 YYEKEE, per germline (reference sequence). This CDR3 has 15 amino acids. Trimming removed 1 base at V and 4 bases at J, with 12 bases between. CDR3 protein: CASSLSAGVYNEQFF. CDR3 DNA sequence: TGTGCCAGCAGCTTGTCGGCAGGGGTATACAATGAGCAGTTCTTC.